The rows below give T cell receptor beta chains drawn from one sample of a study of blood T cell repertoires in COVID-19. The table came from immunoSEQ multiplex PCR; TCRdb's copy has only in-frame clones and leaves some out. This sample has 250,000 to 400,000 clones, with around 89% found just once. Sequenced material: peripheral blood. The source of these receptors is a woman aged 25 to 39 with COVID-19, enrolled during active disease. Both conserved end residues are part of each CDR3. The order of the fields is D gene, J gene, clone size, V gene, CDR3 DNA, CDR3 protein. A D gene is named only where the DNA matches it firmly. Size is stated for part of the rows, as once, few or many counts, or as a class when the clone is expanded.

D gene: NA
J gene: TRBJ1-2
clone size: NA
V gene: TRBV6-1
CDR3 DNA: TGTGCCAGCAGTGAGTTGGCCCCTTATTATGGCTACACCTTC
CDR3 protein: CASSELAPYYGYTF

D gene: NA
J gene: TRBJ2-1
clone size: once
V gene: TRBV13
CDR3 DNA: TGTGCCAGCAGCTTAGAGGCGGACAATGAGCAGTTCTTC
CDR3 protein: CASSLEADNEQFF

D gene: TRBD2
J gene: TRBJ2-1
clone size: once
V gene: TRBV5-4
CDR3 DNA: TGTGCCACCCAACCGGGCGGGGGCTACAATGAGCAGTTCTTC
CDR3 protein: CATQPGGGYNEQFF

D gene: NA
J gene: TRBJ1-3
clone size: NA
V gene: TRBV30
CDR3 DNA: TGTGCCTGGAGTGTTGGGAGGACGAGCAACTCTGGAAACACCATATATTTT
CDR3 protein: CAWSVGRTSNSGNTIYF

D gene: TRBD2
J gene: TRBJ2-7
clone size: NA
V gene: TRBV7-9
CDR3 DNA: TGTGCCAGCAGCCCCCGGGGGGGGCACGACGAGCAGTACTTC
CDR3 protein: CASSPRGGHDEQYF

D gene: NA
J gene: TRBJ2-3
clone size: NA
V gene: TRBV7-6
CDR3 DNA: TGTGCCAGCAGCCTTGCGTCAGATACGCAGTATTTT
CDR3 protein: CASSLASDTQYF

D gene: NA
J gene: TRBJ2-5
clone size: once
V gene: TRBV7-2
CDR3 DNA: TGTGCCAGCAGCTTTCGACAATTTCAAGAGACCCAGTACTTC
CDR3 protein: CASSFRQFQETQYF

D gene: TRBD1
J gene: TRBJ1-2
clone size: once
V gene: TRBV2
CDR3 DNA: TGTGCCAGCAGTGCGGTAGAAGGGGGCGTAGGTGGCTACACCTTC
CDR3 protein: CASSAVEGGVGGYTF

D gene: NA
J gene: TRBJ1-3
clone size: NA
V gene: TRBV19
CDR3 DNA: TGTGCCAGTAGCCTCGGTGGCTCTGGAAACACCATATATTTT
CDR3 protein: CASSLGGSGNTIYF

D gene: TRBD2
J gene: TRBJ2-3
clone size: once
V gene: TRBV5-1
CDR3 DNA: TGCGCCAGCAGCTCGGTCCGACTAGCGGGGATGACAGATACGCAGTATTTT
CDR3 protein: CASSSVRLAGMTDTQYF

D gene: NA
J gene: TRBJ2-2
clone size: NA
V gene: TRBV24-1
CDR3 DNA: TGTGCCACCGGGACACGCACCGGGGAGCTGTTTTTT
CDR3 protein: CATGTRTGELFF

D gene: NA
J gene: TRBJ1-2
clone size: NA
V gene: TRBV28
CDR3 DNA: TGTGCCAGCAGTCAAACGTCGGCAGGGTCTGGAGGCTACACCTTC
CDR3 protein: CASSQTSAGSGGYTF

D gene: TRBD2
J gene: TRBJ2-3
clone size: NA
V gene: TRBV4-1
CDR3 DNA: TGCGCCAGCACGGGACTAGGCTACACAGATACGCAGTATTTT
CDR3 protein: CASTGLGYTDTQYF

D gene: TRBD2
J gene: TRBJ2-5
clone size: NA
V gene: TRBV3-1/TRBV3-2
CDR3 DNA: TGTGCCAGCAGCCCCGGTAGCGGGGGGCCCGTGACCCAGTACTTC
CDR3 protein: CASSPGSGGPVTQYF

D gene: TRBD1
J gene: TRBJ1-1
clone size: few
V gene: TRBV7-2
CDR3 DNA: TGTGCCAGCAGCTCCCGGGACAGGGGGATCCATCGTGAAGCTTTCTTT
CDR3 protein: CASSSRDRGIHREAFF

D gene: TRBD1
J gene: TRBJ1-5
clone size: NA
V gene: TRBV28
CDR3 DNA: TGTGCCAGCAAGACAGGGTATCAGCCCCAGCATTTT
CDR3 protein: CASKTGYQPQHF

D gene: NA
J gene: TRBJ2-3
clone size: once
V gene: TRBV30
CDR3 DNA: TGTGCCTGGAGTGGGAATCCAAGCACGGGTACGCAGTATTTT
CDR3 protein: CAWSGNPSTGTQYF

D gene: NA
J gene: TRBJ2-5
clone size: NA
V gene: TRBV7-9
CDR3 DNA: TGTGCCAGCAGCTTAATCCCCCCGGAGACCCAGTACTTC
CDR3 protein: CASSLIPPETQYF

D gene: TRBD1
J gene: TRBJ2-7
clone size: NA
V gene: TRBV5-1
CDR3 DNA: TGCGCCAGCAGCCTCCGGGACAGGGCTCACGAGCAGTACTTC
CDR3 protein: CASSLRDRAHEQYF

D gene: NA
J gene: TRBJ1-6
clone size: NA
V gene: TRBV28
CDR3 DNA: TGTGCCAGCAGCTGGAGACAGACAAATTCACCCCTCCACTTT
CDR3 protein: CASSWRQTNSPLHF

D gene: NA
J gene: TRBJ1-2
clone size: NA
V gene: TRBV10-2
CDR3 DNA: TGCGCCAGCAGTGATATGGAGGGCTACACCTTC
CDR3 protein: CASSDMEGYTF